This TCR beta chain was observed in a study of OX40 agonist ivuxolimab in advanced cancers. General study findings and limits: Some of the nonresponding patients also showed low levels of normalized T-cell clonal expansion.

The CDR3 is 14 amino acids. Trimming pared 1 base from V and 0 bases from J, leaving 7 bases between. CDR1 is LGHNA, CDR2 YNFKEQ, per germline. The method was immunoSEQ multiplex PCR; TCRdb's version includes in-frame clones alone and lacks a portion of them. The table has approximately 80,000 clones, roughly 89% seen once. A word on this clone: Its target is unknown.

The sample consisted of CD4+ or CD8+ T cells sorted from blood, taken in a trial of the OX40 agonist ivuxolimab. This receptor was obtained from an adult with an advanced solid tumor such as melanoma, head and neck, liver or kidney cancer. The genes are TRBV4-2 and TRBJ2-7; D might be TRBD2 (5 bases). This CDR3 is CASSQGGISYEQYF. The CDR3 region has the DNA TGTGCCAGCAGCCAAGGAGGGATCTCCTACGAGCAGTACTTC.